Listed below are T cell receptor beta chains from one sample, sequenced in a study of blood T cells in healthy people across ages. A single record per CDR3 protein comes from TCRdb applying MiXCR to the 5' RACE reads. Of around 990,000 distinct CDR3 sequences listed, more than 30% are singletons. Material for sequencing was blood. The source of these receptors is a man aged 18 to 29 in good health. CDR3s include the opening cysteine and the closing phenylalanine or tryptophan. A D gene is named only where the DNA matches it firmly. A clone size is listed for some rows: how often the clone was seen (once, few, many), or a class if it is expanded.

d_gene,j_gene,v_gene,abundance,CDR3aa,CDR3nt
NA,TRBJ2-1,TRBV27,few,CASSFADQNEQFF,TGTGCCAGCAGTTTCGCGGACCAGAATGAGCAGTTCTTC
NA,TRBJ2-5,TRBV9,few,CASSVGIGRQSKETQYF,TGTGCCAGCAGCGTAGGGATCGGAAGACAGTCAAAAGAGACCCAGTACTTC
NA,TRBJ2-7,TRBV29-1,many,CSVERQSLREQYF,TGCAGCGTTGAGCGGCAGAGCCTACGTGAGCAGTACTTC
NA,TRBJ1-1,TRBV20-1,NA,CSARRTSGCSEAFF,TGCAGTGCTAGAAGGACTTCAGGGTGCAGCGAAGCTTTCTTT
NA,TRBJ2-1,TRBV7-9,few,CASSLSAGLTYNEQFF,TGTGCCAGCAGCTTAAGCGCAGGTTTGACCTACAATGAGCAGTTCTTC
NA,TRBJ2-3,TRBV6-2/TRBV6-3,NA,CASSYSMRTDTQYF,TGTGCCAGCAGTTACTCGATGAGGACAGATACGCAGTATTTT
NA,TRBJ2-4,TRBV10-3,NA,CAISDRVAKNIQYF,TGTGCCATCAGTGACAGGGTAGCCAAAAACATTCAGTACTTC
TRBD2,TRBJ2-7,TRBV7-2,NA,CASSQISGGRPTYEQYF,TGTGCCAGCAGTCAAATTAGCGGGGGGCGACCTACCTACGAGCAGTACTTC
NA,TRBJ2-5,TRBV27,few,CASSFDGLGAQYF,TGTGCCAGCAGTTTTGACGGGCTAGGGGCCCAGTACTTC
NA,TRBJ1-1,TRBV6-2/TRBV6-3,NA,CASTPWGDTEAFF,TGTGCCAGCACCCCCTGGGGGGACACTGAAGCTTTCTTT
TRBD2,TRBJ2-1,TRBV6-2/TRBV6-3,once,CASSGTSSGGYNKQFF,TGTGCCAGCAGTGGAACATCTAGCGGGGGCTACAATAAGCAGTTCTTC
NA,TRBJ1-1,TRBV20-1,NA,CSARDPLNTEAFF,TGCAGTGCTAGGGACCCTCTAAACACTGAAGCTTTCTTT
NA,TRBJ1-5,TRBV20-1,once,CSAPPDAGSLGQPQHF,TGCAGTGCTCCTCCGGACGCCGGATCCCTAGGGCAGCCCCAGCATTTT
NA,TRBJ2-7,TRBV7-2,NA,CASSLDRSTYEQYF,TGTGCCAGCAGCTTAGACAGATCCACCTACGAGCAGTACTTC
NA,TRBJ1-4,TRBV5-1,NA,CASSPTGSPIATNEKLFF,TGCGCCAGCAGCCCGACAGGTTCCCCAATTGCAACTAATGAAAAACTGTTTTTT
NA,TRBJ1-2,TRBV4-3,NA,CASSQVPGSANGYTF,TGCGCCAGCAGCCAAGTTCCAGGGTCTGCGAATGGCTACACCTTC
NA,TRBJ1-4,TRBV10-3,few,CATRGEKLFF,TGTGCCACCCGAGGTGAAAAACTGTTTTTT
NA,TRBJ1-2,TRBV12-3/TRBV12-4,NA,CASSLVPGEGYTF,TGTGCCAGCAGTTTAGTTCCAGGGGAAGGCTACACCTTC
NA,TRBJ2-7,TRBV20-1,few,CSAHTRDNYREQYF,TGCAGTGCTCACACCCGGGACAACTACCGCGAGCAGTACTTC
TRBD1,TRBJ2-3,TRBV4-2,few,CASSQAPWTGLSTDTQYF,TGTGCCAGCAGCCAAGCGCCTTGGACAGGGCTTAGCACAGATACGCAGTATTTT
NA,TRBJ2-3,TRBV9,few,CASSVPTDTQYF,TGTGCCAGCAGCGTACCCACAGATACGCAGTATTTT
NA,TRBJ2-3,TRBV5-1,few,CASSLGHQSDTQYF,TGCGCCAGCAGCTTGGGGCACCAATCGGATACGCAGTATTTT
NA,TRBJ2-7,TRBV28,NA,CASRYGTRGSYEQYF,TGTGCCAGCAGATACGGTACTCGGGGCTCCTACGAGCAGTACTTC
NA,TRBJ1-6,TRBV4-1,few,CASSQLWGRTVKSSYNSPLHF,TGCGCCAGCAGCCAACTATGGGGCCGGACAGTTAAAAGCTCCTATAATTCACCCCTCCACTTT
TRBD1,TRBJ2-7,TRBV14,NA,CASSQGYNTGTGNFEQYF,TGTGCCAGCAGCCAAGGGTACAACACCGGGACAGGGAATTTCGAGCAGTACTTC
NA,TRBJ2-3,TRBV2,once,CASTRLQGSTDTQYF,TGTGCCAGCACGCGATTACAGGGATCCACAGATACGCAGTATTTT
NA,TRBJ1-6,TRBV5-1,few,CASRTTLDSPLHF,TGCGCCAGCAGAACCACCCTAGATTCACCCCTCCACTTT
NA,TRBJ1-1,TRBV11-3,NA,CASSYDQHTEAFF,TGTGCCAGCAGCTATGATCAACACACTGAAGCTTTCTTT
NA,TRBJ1-1,TRBV9,few,CASSVAAVNTEAFF,TGTGCCAGCAGCGTAGCTGCAGTGAACACTGAAGCTTTCTTT
TRBD1,TRBJ2-5,TRBV6-6,NA,CASSQQRHRQGEETQYF,TGTGCCAGCAGCCAACAGCGTCACCGACAGGGTGAAGAGACCCAGTACTTC
TRBD1,TRBJ2-1,TRBV7-2,few,CASRHIRDSLYNEQFF,TGTGCCAGCAGGCACATCCGGGACAGCCTCTACAATGAGCAGTTCTTC
NA,TRBJ1-6,TRBV4-1,NA,CASSSRTVSGSSLHF,TGCGCCAGCAGCTCGCGGACAGTTAGTGGTTCATCCCTCCACTTT
TRBD1,TRBJ1-6,TRBV5-1,few,CASSLNLQGNSGPLHF,TGCGCCAGCAGCTTAAACCTACAGGGGAACTCAGGACCCCTCCACTTT
TRBD2,TRBJ2-7,TRBV10-3,NA,CAIRASGNEQYF,TGTGCCATCAGGGCTAGCGGCAATGAGCAGTACTTC
NA,TRBJ2-3,TRBV3-1,NA,CASSQLESPTLYF,TGTGCCAGCAGCCAATTGGAGAGTCCGACGCTGTATTTT
TRBD2,TRBJ2-7,TRBV20-1,NA,CSASSGAGNLYEQYF,TGCAGTGCTTCCTCCGGAGCGGGGAATCTCTACGAGCAGTACTTC
NA,TRBJ2-7,TRBV3-1,NA,CASSQTMGSGEAQYF,TGTGCCAGCAGCCAGACTATGGGATCGGGGGAGGCCCAGTACTTC
TRBD1,TRBJ1-4,TRBV20-1,NA,CSARTGVGEKLFF,TGCAGTGCTAGGACAGGGGTGGGTGAAAAACTGTTTTTT
TRBD1,TRBJ1-4,TRBV4-1,few,CASSQATGRDEKLFF,TGCGCCAGCAGCCAAGCGACAGGGCGAGACGAAAAACTGTTTTTT
NA,TRBJ2-1,TRBV4-3,NA,CASSQESFSASSYNEQFF,TGCGCCAGCAGCCAAGAATCTTTTTCAGCGAGCTCCTACAATGAGCAGTTCTTC
NA,TRBJ1-4,TRBV30,few,CAWSGRGRNEKLFF,TGTGCCTGGAGTGGTCGAGGGCGTAATGAAAAACTGTTTTTT
NA,TRBJ2-2,TRBV4-3,NA,CASSQAMGHPNTGELFF,TGCGCCAGCAGCCAAGCCATGGGACACCCGAACACCGGGGAGCTGTTTTTT
NA,TRBJ2-2,TRBV28,few,CASRIPPGELFF,TGTGCCAGCAGAATCCCTCCCGGGGAGCTGTTTTTT
NA,TRBJ1-6,TRBV7-3,few,CASSLIGQNSPLHF,TGTGCCAGCAGCTTAATAGGGCAGAATTCACCCCTCCACTTT
NA,TRBJ1-1,TRBV20-1,NA,CSARDEGRTFF,TGCAGTGCTAGAGATGAGGGGAGGACTTTCTTT
TRBD1,TRBJ1-1,TRBV7-2,NA,CASSLRDRGAYTEAFF,TGTGCCAGCAGCTTAAGGGACAGGGGCGCGTACACTGAAGCTTTCTTT
NA,TRBJ1-5,TRBV15,NA,CATSRTVQGNQPQHF,TGTGCCACCAGTCGGACAGTACAGGGCAATCAGCCCCAGCATTTT
NA,TRBJ1-1,TRBV12-3/TRBV12-4,NA,CASSPNSNTEAFF,TGTGCCAGCAGTCCTAATTCGAACACTGAAGCTTTCTTT
NA,TRBJ1-6,TRBV7-6,few,CASSLSQASSYNSPLHF,TGTGCCAGCAGCTTATCTCAGGCGAGCTCCTATAATTCACCCCTCCACTTT
NA,TRBJ2-1,TRBV7-9,many,CASSPQQGYLYNEQFF,TGTGCCAGCAGCCCCCAACAGGGTTACTTATACAATGAGCAGTTCTTC
NA,TRBJ1-2,TRBV6-5,few,CASRKTGTPSNYGYTF,TGTGCCAGCAGAAAAACCGGGACACCGTCTAACTATGGCTACACCTTC
TRBD1,TRBJ2-7,TRBV7-8,NA,CASSSYSGTVVHEQYF,TGTGCCAGCAGCTCCTACTCCGGGACAGTTGTACACGAGCAGTACTTC
NA,TRBJ1-6,TRBV9,NA,CASSPGSRDSPLHF,TGTGCCAGCAGCCCCGGGTCTAGGGATTCACCCCTCCACTTT
NA,TRBJ1-1,TRBV6-1,NA,CASSLSGAGAAEAFF,TGTGCCAGCAGTTTATCCGGGGCCGGAGCCGCTGAAGCTTTCTTT
NA,TRBJ1-2,TRBV20-1,NA,CSARDVSGSNYGYTF,TGCAGTGCTAGAGATGTGTCAGGGAGTAACTATGGCTACACCTTC
NA,TRBJ2-3,TRBV27,few,CASSSTQGSTQYF,TGTGCCAGCAGTTCTACACAGGGAAGTACGCAGTATTTT
TRBD1,TRBJ2-7,TRBV6-2/TRBV6-3,NA,CASSGDSTDDVRYEQYF,TGTGCCAGCAGCGGGGACAGCACTGATGATGTCCGATACGAGCAGTACTTC
TRBD1,TRBJ1-5,TRBV20-1,many,CSARVPGDSNQPQHF,TGCAGTGCTAGAGTTCCAGGGGACAGTAATCAGCCCCAGCATTTT